This TCR beta chain came from a study of blood T cell repertoires in COVID-19. Study-level background: Acute-phase and convalescent COVID-19 samples originated in the United States, Italy and Spain.

The germline V and J ends were trimmed by 4 bases and 4 bases, with 25 bases remaining between them. CDR1 is SGHRS and CDR2 is YFSETQ in the germline V gene. The CDR3 contains 18 residues. In the original workflow: Reference gene primers were amplified, and this amplification served to estimate nucleated cell counts. Libraries were prepared by immunoSEQ multiplex PCR; TCRdb keeps only in-frame clonotypes and omits some of them. For V, J and clone size, that table is used; D and trimming come from the DNA. The sample includes more than 200,000 clones, about nine tenths of them seen just once. This clone was recorded once.

The sample consisted of peripheral blood. V and J are TRBV5-1 and TRBJ2-3, with a tentative D call TRBD2 (5 bases). This receptor was identified in an elderly man with acute or convalescent COVID-19. This chain's CDR3 is CASSPGGWGMTRADTQYF. DNA for the CDR3: TGCGCCAGCAGCCCTGGCGGGTGGGGTATGACGAGGGCAGATACGCAGTATTTT.